This TCR beta chain was recovered during a study of T-cell reconstitution after alpha-beta-depleted transplantation in children. The length of the CDR3 is 16 residues. Germline V gene data show CDR1 as SGHNT and CDR2 as YYREEE (reference sequence). V was pared by 4 bases and J by 3 bases, with 6 bases of the junction left unmatched. This clonotype was observed many times. Preparation of the TCRbeta library was carried out with unique molecular identifiers. TCRdb re-called the PCR reads through MiXCR, storing one row per CDR3 protein. The sample has some 490,000 distinct CDR3 sequences, 9.5% to 15% seen once; the top ten hold around 5.6%.

This specimen consisted of PBMCs from the stem cell graft donor, obtained from the stem cell graft. The TCR originated in a human donor who donated a stem cell graft to a child with combined immunodeficiency. The chain carries TRBV5-4 and TRBJ2-2; 10 nucleotides agree with TRBD1. Written as DNA, the CDR3 is TGTGCCAGCAGCACCTCCGGGACAGGGGACACCGGGGAGCTGTTTTTT. Protein product: CASSTSGTGDTGELFF.